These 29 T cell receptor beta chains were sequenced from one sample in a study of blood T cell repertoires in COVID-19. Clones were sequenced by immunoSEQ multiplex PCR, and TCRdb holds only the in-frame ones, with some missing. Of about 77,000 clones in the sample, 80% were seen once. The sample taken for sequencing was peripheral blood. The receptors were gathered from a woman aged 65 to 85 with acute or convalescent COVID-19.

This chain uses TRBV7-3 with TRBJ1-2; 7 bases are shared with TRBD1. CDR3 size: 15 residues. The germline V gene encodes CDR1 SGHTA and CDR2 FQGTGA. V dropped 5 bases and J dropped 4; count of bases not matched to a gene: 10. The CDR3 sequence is CASSPGTESFYGYTF. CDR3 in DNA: TGTGCCAGCAGCCCCGGGACAGAATCTTTCTATGGCTACACCTTC.

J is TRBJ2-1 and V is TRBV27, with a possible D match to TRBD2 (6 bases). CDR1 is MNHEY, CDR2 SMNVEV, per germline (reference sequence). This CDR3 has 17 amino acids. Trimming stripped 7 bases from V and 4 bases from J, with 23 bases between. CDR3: CASISRATTRRYNEQFF. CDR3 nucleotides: TGTGCCAGCATCTCCCGTGCAACGACTAGGCGGTACAATGAGCAGTTCTTC.

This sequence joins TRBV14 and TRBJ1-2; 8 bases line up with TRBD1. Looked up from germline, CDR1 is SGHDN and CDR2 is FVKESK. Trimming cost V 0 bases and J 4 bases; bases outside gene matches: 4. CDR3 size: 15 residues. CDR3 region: CASSQDIGTGYGYTF. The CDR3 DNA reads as TGTGCCAGCAGCCAAGACATAGGGACAGGCTATGGCTACACCTTC.

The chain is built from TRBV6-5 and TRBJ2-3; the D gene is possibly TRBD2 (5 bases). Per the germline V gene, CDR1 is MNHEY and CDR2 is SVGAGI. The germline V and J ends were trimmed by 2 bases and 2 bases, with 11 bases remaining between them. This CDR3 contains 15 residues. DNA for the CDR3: TGTGCCAGCAGTTACGGGAGCGGAGACACAGATACGCAGTATTTT. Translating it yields CASSYGSGDTDTQYF.

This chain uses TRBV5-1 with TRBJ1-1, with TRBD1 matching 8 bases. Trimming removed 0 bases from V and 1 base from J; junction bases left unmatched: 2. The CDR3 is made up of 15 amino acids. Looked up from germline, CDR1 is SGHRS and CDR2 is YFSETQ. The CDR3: CASSLGTGPNTEAFF. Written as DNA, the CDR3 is TGCGCCAGCAGCTTGGGGACAGGGCCGAACACTGAAGCTTTCTTT.

This CDR3 reads CASSRERADEQFF. CDR3 in DNA: TGTGCCAGCAGCCGGGAGCGGGCCGATGAGCAGTTCTTC. The chain combines TRBV7-3 with TRBJ2-1; weak D call: TRBD2 (6 bases). V dropped 5 bases and J dropped 8 bases, with 13 bases sitting between them. Germline assignment: CDR1 SGHTA and CDR2 FQGTGA. CDR3 size: 13 residues.

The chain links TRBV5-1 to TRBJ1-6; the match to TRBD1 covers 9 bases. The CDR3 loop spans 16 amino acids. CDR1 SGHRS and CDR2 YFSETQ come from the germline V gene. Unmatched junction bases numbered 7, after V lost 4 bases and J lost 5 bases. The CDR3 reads CASSQTGTGNNSPLHF. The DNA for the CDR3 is TGCGCCAGCAGCCAAACCGGGACAGGGAATAATTCACCCCTCCACTTT. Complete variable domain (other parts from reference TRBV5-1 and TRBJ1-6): KAGVTQTPRYLIKTRGQQVTLSCSPISGHRSVSWYQQTPGQGLQFLFEYFSETQRNKGNFPGRFSGRQFSNSRSEMNVSTLELGDSALYLCASSQTGTGNNSPLHFGNGTRLTVT.

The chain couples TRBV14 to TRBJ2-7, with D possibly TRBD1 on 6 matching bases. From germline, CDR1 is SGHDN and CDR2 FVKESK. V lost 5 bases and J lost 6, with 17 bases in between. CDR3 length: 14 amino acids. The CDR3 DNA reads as TGTGCCAGCAGCGCGGCAGGGGACCGGCGCGAGCAGTACTTC. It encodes CASSAAGDRREQYF.

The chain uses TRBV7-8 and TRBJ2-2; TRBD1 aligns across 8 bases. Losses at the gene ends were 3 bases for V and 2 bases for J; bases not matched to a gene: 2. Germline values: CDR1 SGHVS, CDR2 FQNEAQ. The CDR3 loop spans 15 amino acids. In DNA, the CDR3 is TGTGCCAGCAGCTTGCAGGGGGCAAACACCGGGGAGCTGTTTTTT. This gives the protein CASSLQGANTGELFF.

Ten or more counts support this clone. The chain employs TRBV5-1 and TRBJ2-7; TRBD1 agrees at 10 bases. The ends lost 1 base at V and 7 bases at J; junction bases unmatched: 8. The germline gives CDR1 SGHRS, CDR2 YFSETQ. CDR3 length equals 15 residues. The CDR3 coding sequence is TGCGCCAGCAGCTTGCCAGACAGGGGGCAAGGGGAGCAGTACTTC. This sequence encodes CASSLPDRGQGEQYF.

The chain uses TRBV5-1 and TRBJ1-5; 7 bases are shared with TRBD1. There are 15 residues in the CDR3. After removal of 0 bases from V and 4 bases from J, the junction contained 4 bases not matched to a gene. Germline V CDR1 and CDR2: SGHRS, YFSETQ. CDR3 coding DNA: TGCGCCAGCAGCTTGGGACAGGGAGGAAATCAGCCCCAGCATTTT. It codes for CASSLGQGGNQPQHF.

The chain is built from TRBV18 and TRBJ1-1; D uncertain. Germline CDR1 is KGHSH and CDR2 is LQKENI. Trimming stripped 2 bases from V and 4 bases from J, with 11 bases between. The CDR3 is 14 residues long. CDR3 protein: CASSPEAGGTEAFF. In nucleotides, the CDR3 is TGTGCCAGCTCACCAGAGGCGGGAGGCACTGAAGCTTTCTTT.

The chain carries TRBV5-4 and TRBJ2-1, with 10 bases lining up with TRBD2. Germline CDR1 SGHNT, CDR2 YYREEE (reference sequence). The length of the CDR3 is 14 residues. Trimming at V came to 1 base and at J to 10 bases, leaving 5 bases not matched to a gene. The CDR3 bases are TGTGCCAGCAGCTTGAGCGGGGGGGCCAGGGAGCAGTTCTTC. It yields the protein CASSLSGGAREQFF.

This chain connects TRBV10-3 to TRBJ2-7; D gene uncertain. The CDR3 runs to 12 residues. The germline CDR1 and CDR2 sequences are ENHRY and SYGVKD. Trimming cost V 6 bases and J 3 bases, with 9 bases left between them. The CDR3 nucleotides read TGTGCCATCAGCGGCCAGGACTACGAGCAGTACTTC. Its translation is CAISGQDYEQYF.

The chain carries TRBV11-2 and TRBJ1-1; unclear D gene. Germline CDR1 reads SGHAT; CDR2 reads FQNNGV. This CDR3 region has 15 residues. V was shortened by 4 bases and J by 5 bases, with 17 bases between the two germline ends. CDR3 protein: CASSSGTIGGTEAFF. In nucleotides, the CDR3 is TGTGCCAGCAGCTCAGGAACAATTGGAGGAACTGAAGCTTTCTTT.

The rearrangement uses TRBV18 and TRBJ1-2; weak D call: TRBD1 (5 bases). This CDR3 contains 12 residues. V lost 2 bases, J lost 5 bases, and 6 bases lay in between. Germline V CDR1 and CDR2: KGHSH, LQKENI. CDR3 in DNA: TGTGCCAGCTCACCAAGACAGTATGGCTACACCTTC. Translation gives CASSPRQYGYTF.

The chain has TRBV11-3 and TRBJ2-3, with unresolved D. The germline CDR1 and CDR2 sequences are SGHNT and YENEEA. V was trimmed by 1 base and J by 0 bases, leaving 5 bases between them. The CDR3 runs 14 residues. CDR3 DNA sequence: TGTGCCAGCAGCTTAGGAGAAAGCACAGATACGCAGTATTTT. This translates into CASSLGESTDTQYF.

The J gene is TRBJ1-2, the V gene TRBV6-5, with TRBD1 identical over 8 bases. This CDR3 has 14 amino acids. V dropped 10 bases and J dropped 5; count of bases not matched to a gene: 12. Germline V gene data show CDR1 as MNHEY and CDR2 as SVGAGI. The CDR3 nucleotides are TGTGCCACAGATCTGATCGGACAGGGATATGGCTACACCTTC. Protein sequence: CATDLIGQGYGYTF.

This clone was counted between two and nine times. DNA for the CDR3: TGCGCCAGCAGACAAAATCCGGGACAGTGGAACTATGGCTACACCTTC. Protein sequence: CASRQNPGQWNYGYTF. The chain joins TRBV4-1 to TRBJ1-2; 7 positions match TRBD1. This CDR3 has 16 residues. Germline CDR1 is MGHRA and CDR2 is YSYEKL. J gave up 2 bases and V 6 bases, and 12 bases lay outside the gene matches.

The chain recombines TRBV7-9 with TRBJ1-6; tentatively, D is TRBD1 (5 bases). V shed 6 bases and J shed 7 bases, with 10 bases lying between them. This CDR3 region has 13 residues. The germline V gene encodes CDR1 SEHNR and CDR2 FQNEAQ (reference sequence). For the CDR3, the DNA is TGTGCCAGCAGATCGGGACTCAATTCACCCCTCCACTTT. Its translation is CASRSGLNSPLHF.

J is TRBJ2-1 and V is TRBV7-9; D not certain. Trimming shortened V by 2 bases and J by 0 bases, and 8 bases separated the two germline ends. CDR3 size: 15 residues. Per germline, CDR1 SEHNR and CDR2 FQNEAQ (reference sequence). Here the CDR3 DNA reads TGTGCCAGCAGCTTAACGCGGAGCTCCTACAATGAGCAGTTCTTC. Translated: CASSLTRSSYNEQFF.

DNA for the CDR3: TGTGCCAGCAGCTTAACCACGTCAGGCACTGAAGCTTTCTTT. Amino acids: CASSLTTSGTEAFF. The genes are TRBV7-2 and TRBJ1-1; D ambiguous. This CDR3 is built from 14 residues. The V end was cut by 2 bases, the J end by 4 bases, with 11 bases between. Germline V gene lookup returns CDR1 SGHTA and CDR2 FQGNSA.

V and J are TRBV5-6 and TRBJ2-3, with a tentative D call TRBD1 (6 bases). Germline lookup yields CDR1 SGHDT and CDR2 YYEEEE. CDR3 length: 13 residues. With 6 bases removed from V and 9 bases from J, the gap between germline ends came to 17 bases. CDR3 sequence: CASTIQGPQTQYF. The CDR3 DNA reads TGTGCCAGCACCATACAGGGACCCCAGACGCAGTATTTT.

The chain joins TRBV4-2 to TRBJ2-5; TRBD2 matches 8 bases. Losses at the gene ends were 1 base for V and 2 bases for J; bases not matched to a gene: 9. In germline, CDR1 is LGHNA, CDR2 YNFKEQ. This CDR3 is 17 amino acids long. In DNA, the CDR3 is TGTGCCAGCAGCCAAGGGGGTAGCGGGGCGTCACAAGAGACCCAGTACTTC. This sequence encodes CASSQGGSGASQETQYF.

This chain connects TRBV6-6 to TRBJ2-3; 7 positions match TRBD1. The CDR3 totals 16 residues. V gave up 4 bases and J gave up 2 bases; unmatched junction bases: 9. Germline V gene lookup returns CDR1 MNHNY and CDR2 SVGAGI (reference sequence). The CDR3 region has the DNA TGTGCCAGCAGTTCTACGACAGGGACGTACACAGATACGCAGTATTTT. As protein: CASSSTTGTYTDTQYF.

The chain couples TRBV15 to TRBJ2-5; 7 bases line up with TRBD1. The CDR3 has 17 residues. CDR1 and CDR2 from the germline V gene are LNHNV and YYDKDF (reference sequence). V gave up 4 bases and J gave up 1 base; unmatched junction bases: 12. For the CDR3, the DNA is TGTGCCACCAGCACCTCCTACAGGGGATTCGGCCAAGAGACCCAGTACTTC. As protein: CATSTSYRGFGQETQYF.

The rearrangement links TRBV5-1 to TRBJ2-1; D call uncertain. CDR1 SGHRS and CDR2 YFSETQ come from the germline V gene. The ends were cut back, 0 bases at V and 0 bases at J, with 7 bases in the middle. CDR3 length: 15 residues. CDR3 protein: CASSLVTSSYNEQFF. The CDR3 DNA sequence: TGCGCCAGCAGCTTGGTCACTTCCTCCTACAATGAGCAGTTCTTC.

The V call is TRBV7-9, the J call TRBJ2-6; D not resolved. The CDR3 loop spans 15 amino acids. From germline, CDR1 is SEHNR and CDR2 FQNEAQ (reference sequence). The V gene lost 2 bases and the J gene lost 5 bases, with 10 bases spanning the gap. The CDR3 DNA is TGTGCCAGCAGCTTAAGCAAAAGTCGGGCCAACGTCCTGACTTTC. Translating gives CASSLSKSRANVLTF.

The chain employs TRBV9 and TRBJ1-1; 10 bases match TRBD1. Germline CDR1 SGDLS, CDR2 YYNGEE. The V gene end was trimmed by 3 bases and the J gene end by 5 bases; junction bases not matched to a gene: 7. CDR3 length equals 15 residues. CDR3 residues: CASSGGDRGRTEAFF. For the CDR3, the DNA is TGTGCCAGCAGCGGGGGGGACAGGGGTAGGACTGAAGCTTTCTTT. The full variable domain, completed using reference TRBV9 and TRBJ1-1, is DSGVTQTPKHLITATGQRVTLRCSPRSGDLSVYWYQQSLDQGLQFLIQYYNGEERAKGNILERFSAQQFPDLHSELNLSSLELGDSALYFCASSGGDRGRTEAFFGQGTRLTVV.